The text below deals with one T cell receptor (beta chain). This sample is drawn from a study of blood T cell repertoires in COVID-19. J was trimmed by 4 bases and V by 8 bases; bases with no gene match: 8. Germline loops: CDR1 MNHEY, CDR2 SMNVEV (reference sequence). This CDR3 is built from 14 residues. Source study methods: Reference gene primer amplification in the assay estimated nucleated cell counts. TCRdb's table, derived via immunoSEQ multiplex PCR, lists solely in-frame clones and lacks some. That table is the source of V, J and clone size, and D and trimming were worked out from the DNA. The sample has about 270,000 clones, approximately 90% seen once. Someone with COVID-19 had been met by exposed participants within 2 weeks before study entry.

V usage is TRBV27 and J usage is TRBJ1-2; 9 bases agree with TRBD1. The TCR comes from a man in his forties who had been exposed to COVID-19. Sequencing used PBMCs or T cells enriched from blood (not recorded which). The CDR3 loop is CASCRTGDGYGYTF. CDR3 bases: TGTGCCAGCTGTAGGACAGGGGATGGCTATGGCTACACCTTC.